The sequence of this T cell receptor (beta chain) was determined in a study of cytomegalovirus exposure and HLA in healthy donors. Remarks on this clone: Its antigen is not known.

Study conclusions and caveats: Versus the approximately 670-donor mean, an Asian-associated ancestry cluster reportedly showed fewer N-insertions in a later analysis.

After removal of 6 bases from V and 4 bases from J, the junction contained 6 bases not matched to a gene. Germline CDR1 and CDR2: MNHEY and SMNVEV (reference sequence). The CDR3 length is 14 residues. Primers for the PCR totalled 60 Vbeta and 13 Jbeta. Only in-frame clones appear in the TCRdb table, and some are missing; sequencing was by immunoSEQ multiplex PCR. The data show 90,000 to 120,000 clones, less than 85% seen once. This TCR was recovered from a woman aged 40 to 50 in good health and CMV-seropositive. The specimen sequenced was PBMCs. The chain carries TRBV27 and TRBJ1-2, with 9 bases that match TRBD1. DNA of the CDR3: TGTGCCAGCAGCCGGGACAGGGACCTCTATGGCTACACCTTC. Its protein product is CASSRDRDLYGYTF.